This T cell receptor (beta chain) was observed in a study of blood T cell repertoires in COVID-19. Generated by immunoSEQ multiplex PCR, the TCRdb table keeps only in-frame clones and is missing some. Among some 95,000 clones listed, roughly 72% were seen once. CDR1 SGHVT and CDR2 SQSDAQ come from the germline V gene. This CDR3 region has 15 residues. Trimming at V came to 4 bases and at J to 3 bases, leaving 9 bases not matched to a gene. The sequencing sample was made of peripheral blood. The genes are TRBV7-4 and TRBJ2-7; TRBD2 matches at 7 bases. The TCR sequence derives from a man between 65 and 85 years old with acute or convalescent COVID-19. The CDR3 is CASSSTPGLRYEQYV. The CDR3 DNA reads as TGTGCCAGCAGCTCTACTCCGGGACTACGCTACGAGCAGTACGTC.